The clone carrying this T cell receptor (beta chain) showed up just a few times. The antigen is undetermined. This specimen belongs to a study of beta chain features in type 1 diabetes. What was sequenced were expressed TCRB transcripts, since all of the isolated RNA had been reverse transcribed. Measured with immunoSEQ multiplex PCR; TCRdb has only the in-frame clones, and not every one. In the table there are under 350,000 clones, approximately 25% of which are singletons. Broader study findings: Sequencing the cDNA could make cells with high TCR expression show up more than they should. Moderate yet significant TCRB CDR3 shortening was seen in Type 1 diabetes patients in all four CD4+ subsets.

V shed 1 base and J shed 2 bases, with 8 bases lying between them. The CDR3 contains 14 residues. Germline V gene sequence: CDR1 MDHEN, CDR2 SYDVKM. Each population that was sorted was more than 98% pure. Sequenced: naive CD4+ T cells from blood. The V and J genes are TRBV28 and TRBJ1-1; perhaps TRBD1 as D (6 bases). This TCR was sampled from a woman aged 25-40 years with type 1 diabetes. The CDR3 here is CASSLSGGNTEAFF. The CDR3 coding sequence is TGTGCCAGCAGTTTATCGGGGGGCAACACTGAAGCTTTCTTT.